The 28 T cell receptor beta chains below all came from one sample that was sequenced in a study of blood T cell repertoires in COVID-19. Here immunoSEQ multiplex PCR was the method, and the copy in TCRdb shows in-frame clones only, minus some. The sample holds roughly 400,000 clones, roughly nine tenths seen once. The sample was PBMCs or T cells enriched from blood (not recorded which). The receptor set was obtained from a woman between 40 and 55 years old who had been exposed to COVID-19.

The chain recombines TRBV5-1 with TRBJ1-6; TRBD1 might be the D (5 bases). The V gene's germline CDR1 is SGHRS and CDR2 YFSETQ. V was shortened by 0 bases and J by 7 bases, with 8 bases between the two germline ends. This CDR3 is 14 amino acids long. The CDR3 region is CASSLGGDNSPLHF. The CDR3 DNA reads as TGCGCCAGCAGCTTGGGGGGGGACAATTCACCCCTCCACTTT.

This rearrangement joins TRBV16 to TRBJ2-3; 7 nucleotides line up with TRBD1. The CDR3 loop spans 15 amino acids. V was pared by 4 bases and J by 0 bases, with 4 bases of the junction left unmatched. The germline V gene has CDR1 KGHSY and CDR2 FQNENV. Here the CDR3 reads CASSPRQGSTDTQYF. CDR3 in DNA: TGTGCCAGCAGCCCGCGACAGGGTAGCACAGATACGCAGTATTTT.

The genes are TRBV30 and TRBJ1-4, with 10 bases aligning to TRBD1. The CDR3 has 13 amino acids. Germline CDR1 GTSNPN, CDR2 SVGIG (reference sequence). The V segment lost 5 bases and the J segment 8 bases; nucleotides outside the gene matches: 5. The chain's CDR3 is CAWCRDRGEKLFF. CDR3 nucleotide sequence: TGTGCCTGGTGCCGGGACAGGGGCGAAAAACTGTTTTTT.

The V gene is TRBV27, the J gene TRBJ2-3; the D is unclear. V lost 4 bases, J lost 4 bases, and 6 bases lay in between. Germline CDR1 and CDR2: MNHEY and SMNVEV (reference sequence). The CDR3 spans 12 residues. The CDR3 nucleotides are TGTGCCAGCAGTTCTCCCCCAGATACGCAGTATTTT. This codes for CASSSPPDTQYF.

The chain joins TRBV12-3 or TRBV12-4 to TRBJ1-2; the match to TRBD1 covers 7 bases. The CDR3 extends over 12 amino acids. The V segment lost 5 bases and the J segment 8 bases; nucleotides outside the gene matches: 5. The CDR3 reads CASSTTGSGYTF. CDR3 DNA sequence: TGTGCCAGCAGTACGACAGGGAGCGGCTACACCTTC.

As regards this clone: At the DNA level, this CDR3 is encoded by other sequences in the same sample as well. This chain links TRBV20-1 with TRBJ1-1; TRBD1 might be the D (5 bases). The V gene lost 3 bases and the J gene lost 5 bases, with 10 bases spanning the gap. From germline, CDR1 is DFQATT and CDR2 SNEGSKA (reference sequence). CDR3 length equals 12 residues. DNA for the CDR3: TGCAGTGCTAGTAGGGGAGGTACTGAAGCTTTCTTT. Translation: CSASRGGTEAFF.

This clone was seen just once. The rearrangement joins TRBV4-1 to TRBJ2-7; a weak D match, TRBD1 (5 bases). Germline V gives CDR1 MGHRA, CDR2 YSYEKL. The CDR3 extends over 16 amino acids. Trimming took 1 base from V and 6 from J, leaving 19 bases between them. The CDR3 nucleotides read TGCGCCAGCAGCCAAGTGGATCAGGGTCCTCGGAGCGAGCAGTACTTC. It is translated as CASSQVDQGPRSEQYF.

The sample holds a few counts of this clone. The rearrangement uses TRBV18 and TRBJ1-6; no firm D call. Germline V CDR1 and CDR2: KGHSH, LQKENI. The V gene lost 3 bases and the J gene lost 7 bases, with 13 bases spanning the gap. CDR3 length: 15 amino acids. The CDR3: CASSPTTTLNSPLHF. The CDR3 nucleotides read TGTGCCAGCTCACCTACTACAACCCTCAATTCACCCCTCCACTTT.

V and J are TRBV29-1 and TRBJ1-1; tentative D call: TRBD1 (5 bases). Germline V lookup: CDR1 SQVTM, CDR2 ANQGSEA. CDR3 length: 12 residues. The ends were cut back, 5 bases at V and 6 bases at J, with 13 bases in the middle. This chain's CDR3 is CSVSKGSAEAFF. The DNA for the CDR3 is TGCAGCGTTAGTAAGGGGTCGGCTGAAGCTTTCTTT.

The rearrangement joins TRBV6-5 to TRBJ2-2; 9 bases map to TRBD2. Germline V lookup: CDR1 MNHEY, CDR2 SVGAGI. The length of the CDR3 is 14 residues. Losses at the gene ends were 6 bases for V and 7 bases for J; bases not matched to a gene: 6. CDR3 residues: CASSGGRGSGELFF. The CDR3 DNA follows: TGTGCCAGCAGCGGCGGGAGGGGGAGCGGGGAGCTGTTTTTT.

The chain carries TRBV7-6 and TRBJ2-1; D is possibly TRBD2 (7 bases). Germline lookup yields CDR1 SGHVS and CDR2 FNYEAQ. V dropped 6 bases and J dropped 6 bases, with 12 bases sitting between them. The CDR3 is made up of 13 amino acids. This CDR3 is CASRAGHSNEQFF. CDR3 DNA sequence: TGTGCCAGCAGAGCGGGACACTCCAATGAGCAGTTCTTC.

The rearrangement links TRBV19 to TRBJ2-7; D uncertain. This CDR3 comprises 11 residues. Germline V lookup: CDR1 LNHDA, CDR2 SQIVND (reference sequence). Trimming removed 3 bases at V and 4 bases at J, with 4 bases between. CDR3 bases: TGTGCCAGTAGTATCGGGTACGAGCAGTACTTC. Its protein is CASSIGYEQYF.

The V gene is TRBV28, the J gene TRBJ1-5; TRBD1 matches 8 bases. The CDR3 has 16 residues. Unmatched junction bases numbered 7, after V lost 3 bases and J lost 3 bases. The germline CDR1 and CDR2 sequences are MDHEN and SYDVKM. CDR3 sequence: CASSFPPGGINQPQHF. The DNA for the CDR3 is TGTGCCAGCAGTTTCCCTCCAGGGGGCATCAATCAGCCCCAGCATTTT.

About this clone: The junction and the germline gene differ at one end; a read error may be behind it. The chain carries TRBV15 and TRBJ2-1; D might be TRBD1 (5 bases). From germline, CDR1 is LNHNV and CDR2 YYDKDF (reference sequence). The CDR3 has 12 residues. The CDR3 is CATSGRPGPRLF. CDR3 nucleotide sequence: TGTGCCACCAGCGGACGTCCAGGGCCCCGGCTCTTC.

The CDR3 DNA sequence: TGTGCCAGCTCACCGGCGACAGGCCCCGGGACTGAAGCTTTCTTT. Amino acids: CASSPATGPGTEAFF. The rearrangement uses TRBV18 and TRBJ1-1; TRBD1 is a possible D gene (6 bases). The CDR3 length is 15 residues. Trimming cost V 3 bases and J 5 bases, with 16 bases left between them. Germline CDR1 KGHSH, CDR2 LQKENI.

Concerning this clone itself: A read error may produce the germline difference seen at one junction end. The rearrangement uses TRBV30 and TRBJ1-2, with TRBD1 identical over 9 bases. This CDR3 comprises 11 residues. The V gene's germline CDR1 is GTSNPN and CDR2 SVGIG (reference sequence). This chain's CDR3 is CARPLGQGIIF. DNA of the CDR3: TGTGCCCGTCCCTTGGGACAGGGAATAATTTTC.

The chain is built from TRBV7-3 and TRBJ1-1, with D perhaps TRBD1 (5 bases). The CDR3 totals 13 residues. V lost 1 base to trimming and J lost 11 bases, with 14 bases between them. Per the germline V gene, CDR1 is SGHTA and CDR2 is FQGTGA. The CDR3: CASSLRDSSRAFF. The CDR3 bases are TGTGCCAGCAGCTTAAGGGACTCCAGCCGGGCTTTCTTT.

V is TRBV2 and J is TRBJ1-2; D is unclear. V was shortened by 1 base and J by 3 bases, with 3 bases between the two germline ends. This CDR3 comprises 12 residues. Germline CDR1 is SNHLY and CDR2 is FYNNEI. This chain's CDR3 is CASSEDYYGYTF. The DNA of the CDR3 is TGTGCCAGCAGTGAAGACTACTATGGCTACACCTTC. Full variable domain (rest looked up from reference TRBV2 and TRBJ1-2): EPEVTQTPSHQVTQMGQEVILRCVPISNHLYFYWYRQILGQKVEFLVSFYNNEISEKSEIFDDQFSVERPDGSNFTLKIRSTKLEDSAMYFCASSEDYYGYTFGSGTRLTVV.

The rearrangement uses TRBV6-2 or TRBV6-3 and TRBJ1-5, with 8 positions matching TRBD1. This CDR3 spans 15 amino acids. Germline V lookup: CDR1 MNHEY, CDR2 SVGEGT. The V segment lost 5 bases and the J segment 5 bases; nucleotides outside the gene matches: 8. CDR3 region: CASSNPRGLDQPQHF. Written as DNA, the CDR3 is TGTGCCAGCAGTAACCCCAGGGGGCTAGATCAGCCCCAGCATTTT.

The chain is built from TRBV11-3 and TRBJ2-5; 9 bases line up with TRBD1. The germline gives CDR1 SGHNT, CDR2 YENEEA. After removal of 0 bases from V and 3 bases from J, the junction contained 5 bases not matched to a gene. This CDR3 is built from 16 residues. The CDR3 bases are TGTGCCAGCAGCTTAGAAATTTGGACAGGGGAAGAGACCCAGTACTTC. Translated: CASSLEIWTGEETQYF.

This chain connects TRBV27 to TRBJ1-1; 7 bases align to TRBD1. The CDR3 is 14 amino acids. CDR1 is MNHEY, CDR2 SMNVEV, per germline (reference sequence). Losses at the gene ends were 5 bases for V and 4 bases for J; bases not matched to a gene: 7. This chain's CDR3 is CASSRAGGSTEAFF. The CDR3 coding sequence is TGTGCCAGCAGTCGGGCAGGGGGGAGCACTGAAGCTTTCTTT.

This clone is a singleton in its sample. The V call is TRBV15, the J call TRBJ2-7, with D possibly matching TRBD2 (6 bases). The CDR3 has 13 amino acids. Germline V gene data show CDR1 as LNHNV and CDR2 as YYDKDF (reference sequence). Trimming removed 5 bases from V and 4 bases from J, with 12 bases in between. CDR3 bases: TGTGCCACCAGCTTATCGGGGGAATACGAGCAGTACTTC. Encoded protein: CATSLSGEYEQYF.

The sample holds one count of this clone. The V and J genes are TRBV19 and TRBJ1-2; D is unresolved. Trimming removed 6 bases from V and 0 bases from J, with 8 bases in between. There are 13 residues in the CDR3. Germline CDR1 LNHDA, CDR2 SQIVND (reference sequence). The CDR3 is CASRRTSNYGYTF. CDR3 coding DNA: TGTGCCAGTAGGAGAACCTCTAACTATGGCTACACCTTC. The entire variable domain, with the rest obtained from reference TRBV19 and TRBJ1-2, is as follows: DGGITQSPKYLFRKEGQNVTLSCEQNLNHDAMYWYRQDPGQGLRLIYYSQIVNDFQKGDIAEGYSVSREKKESFPLTVTSAQKNPTAFYLCASRRTSNYGYTFGSGTRLTVV.

This clone was detected once. The V and J genes are TRBV9 and TRBJ2-4, with 8 bases aligning to TRBD2. J was trimmed by 2 bases and V by 0 bases; bases with no gene match: 7. The CDR3 extends over 17 amino acids. Looked up from germline, CDR1 is SGDLS and CDR2 is YYNGEE. In nucleotides, the CDR3 is TGTGCCAGCAGCGTAGATCCTCCGGGAGGGACCAAAAACATTCAGTACTTC. As protein: CASSVDPPGGTKNIQYF.

The chain joins TRBV7-6 to TRBJ1-2; 8 bases are a match to TRBD1. CDR3 length: 17 amino acids. CDR1 is SGHVS and CDR2 is FNYEAQ in the germline V gene. Trimming took 5 bases from V and 0 from J; bases not matched to a gene: 11. The CDR3 region has the DNA TGTGCCAGCAGCCCATTGGGACAGGAGAGGACTAACTATGGCTACACCTTC. Translated, it gives CASSPLGQERTNYGYTF.

This clone was observed a single time. The chain couples TRBV19 to TRBJ1-4, with no clear D. Trimming left V 3 bases short and J 1 base short, with 6 bases between. The CDR3 contains 14 residues. Germline-derived CDR1 and CDR2 are LNHDA and SQIVND (reference sequence). CDR3 loop: CASSMSVTNEKLFF. The CDR3 DNA reads as TGTGCCAGTAGTATGTCGGTAACTAATGAAAAACTGTTTTTT.

This clone was observed a few times. This rearrangement joins TRBV2 to TRBJ1-5; unclear D gene. Trimming took off 4 bases at V and 7 bases at J, with 17 bases between the two ends. CDR3 length: 15 residues. Germline lookup yields CDR1 SNHLY and CDR2 FYNNEI. The CDR3 nucleotides read TGTGCCAGCAGTGCCTTTAGACAAGGTGGGCAGCCCCAGCATTTT. Encoded protein: CASSAFRQGGQPQHF.

The chain has TRBV12-3 or TRBV12-4 and TRBJ1-5; TRBD1 is a possible D gene (5 bases). Trimming left V 7 bases short and J 0 bases short, with 7 bases between. The CDR3 extends over 13 amino acids. CDR3 bases: TGTGCCAGCAACGGACATAGCAATCAGCCCCAGCATTTT. Protein: CASNGHSNQPQHF.